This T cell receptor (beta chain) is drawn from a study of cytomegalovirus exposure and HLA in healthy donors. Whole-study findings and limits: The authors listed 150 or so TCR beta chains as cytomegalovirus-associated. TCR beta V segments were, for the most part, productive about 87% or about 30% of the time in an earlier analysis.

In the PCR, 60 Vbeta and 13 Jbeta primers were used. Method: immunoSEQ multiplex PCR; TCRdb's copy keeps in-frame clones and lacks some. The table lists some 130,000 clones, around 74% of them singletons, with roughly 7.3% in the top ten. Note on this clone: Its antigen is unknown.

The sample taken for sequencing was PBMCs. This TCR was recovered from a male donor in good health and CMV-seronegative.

CDR3 region: CASSLRPGLSGTEAFF. CDR3 DNA: TGTGCCAGCAGTTTACGGCCGGGACTCAGTGGCACTGAAGCTTTCTTT. V is TRBV28 and J is TRBJ1-1; possible D gene TRBD1, 5 bases. V lost 2 bases, J lost 4 bases, and 17 bases lay in between. This CDR3 has 16 residues. Germline V gene sequence: CDR1 MDHEN, CDR2 SYDVKM.